A selection of T cell receptor beta chains follows, all from one sample in a study of T cells in Graves' hyperthyroidism and ophthalmopathy. MiXCR, applied by TCRdb to the multiplex PCR reads, yields one record per CDR3 protein. This sample has about 320,000 distinct CDR3 sequences, with over 15% found just once. Material for sequencing was blood. The receptor source for this set is a man younger than 45 with Graves' hyperthyroidism. CDR3s include the opening cysteine and the closing phenylalanine or tryptophan.

TRBV7-3	TRBJ2-1	CASSSTGASRDEQFF
TRBV15	TRBJ2-7	CATSPGQVSYEQYF
TRBV20-1	TRBJ2-1	CSAHSGSSYNEQFF
TRBV12-5	TRBJ2-3	CASGLGQQTSTDTQYF
TRBV6-1	TRBJ1-2	CASDTGLHYGYTF
TRBV11-3	TRBJ2-5	CASSSRVEETQYF
TRBV6-1	TRBJ2-5	CASRSRVQETQYF
TRBV20-1	TRBJ1-5	CSARRQGRVQPQHF
TRBV5-1	TRBJ1-2	CASTSGTGVRYGYTF
TRBV7-6	TRBJ2-1	CASSPRLGDNEQFF
TRBV30	TRBJ1-1	CAWSLGTMNTEAFF
TRBV12-3/TRBV12-4	TRBJ2-2	CAGRGTSGTNTGELFF
TRBV27	TRBJ2-1	CASSRPGTGAPYNEQFF
TRBV2	TRBJ1-5	CASSEGLLNQPQHF
TRBV6-1	TRBJ2-7	CASSEIGTDFYEQYF
TRBV29-1	TRBJ1-2	CSVLVAGRYGYTF
TRBV18	TRBJ2-7	CASSPGDGADEQYF
TRBV20-1	TRBJ2-7	CSAQTTTGGFSEQYF